The 30 T cell receptor beta chains below come from one sample, sequenced in a study of blood T cell repertoires in COVID-19. Sequencing used immunoSEQ multiplex PCR; TCRdb keeps in-frame clones, though not all of them. The sample includes tens of thousands of clones, 91% of them seen just once. Material for sequencing was peripheral blood. Receptor source: a man aged 50-60 years with acute or convalescent COVID-19.

CDR3 nucleotides: TGTGCCCGCCGATGGAGCTCCCCCCATGGCTACACCTTC. Translating gives CARRWSSPHGYTF. The V call is TRBV30, the J call TRBJ1-2; D remains unclear. The germline V and J ends were trimmed by 8 bases and 6 bases, with 19 bases remaining between them. CDR3 size: 13 residues. Germline V gene lookup returns CDR1 GTSNPN and CDR2 SVGIG (reference sequence). The full variable domain, rest sourced from reference TRBV30 and TRBJ1-2, is SQTIHQWPATLVQPVGSPLSLECTVEGTSNPNLYWYRQAAGRGLQLLFYSVGIGQISSEVPQNLSASRPQDRQFILSSKKLLLSDSGFYLCARRWSSPHGYTFGSGTRLTVV.

The V gene is TRBV5-1, the J gene TRBJ2-7; D perhaps matches TRBD2 (6 bases). Germline lookup yields CDR1 SGHRS and CDR2 YFSETQ. The V gene lost 5 bases and the J gene lost 4 bases, with 10 bases spanning the gap. The CDR3 is made up of 12 amino acids. The CDR3 loop is CASRASAYEQYF. CDR3 sequence (DNA): TGCGCCAGCAGAGCTAGCGCGTACGAGCAGTACTTC.

This chain links TRBV7-2 with TRBJ1-5; D is perhaps TRBD1 (6 bases). The germline V gene has CDR1 SGHTA and CDR2 FQGNSA. V lost 4 bases and J 2 bases, leaving 15 bases between the germline ends. The CDR3 consists of 16 residues. CDR3: CASSYLGGAGNQPQHF. CDR3 coding DNA: TGTGCCAGCAGCTACCTCGGGGGGGCGGGCAATCAGCCCCAGCATTTT. The entire variable domain, with the rest obtained from reference TRBV7-2 and TRBJ1-5, is as follows: GAGVSQSPSNKVTEKGKDVELRCDPISGHTALYWYRQSLGQGLEFLIYFQGNSAPDKSGLPSDRFSAERTGGSVSTLTIQRTQQEDSAVYLCASSYLGGAGNQPQHFGDGTRLSIL.

J is TRBJ2-1 and V is TRBV29-1; 7 positions match TRBD2. This CDR3 contains 11 residues. V shed 7 bases, J shed 9 bases, and the junction held 6 bases outside the gene matches. Germline-derived CDR1 and CDR2 are SQVTM and ANQGSEA. The CDR3 loop reads CSARGEGEQFF. DNA for the CDR3: TGCAGCGCGAGAGGGGAGGGTGAGCAGTTCTTC.

The chain carries TRBV6-5 and TRBJ1-5; 9 bases align to TRBD1. CDR3 length: 15 residues. Losses at the gene ends were 5 bases for V and 15 bases for J; bases not matched to a gene: 17. The germline CDR1 and CDR2 sequences are MNHEY and SVGAGI. The CDR3 nucleotides read TGTGCCAGCAGTCCGTACTATTCCAACAGGGGGCGAGGGCATTTT. It is translated as CASSPYYSNRGRGHF.

This clone occurred once. This rearrangement joins TRBV5-1 to TRBJ2-7; the match to TRBD2 covers 11 bases. J lost 1 base, V lost 6 bases, and 9 bases had no gene match. CDR1 is SGHRS, CDR2 YFSETQ, per germline. The CDR3 has 16 amino acids. This CDR3 reads CASIGLAGLASYEQYF. Written as DNA, the CDR3 is TGCGCCAGCATAGGACTAGCGGGCCTGGCTTCCTACGAGCAGTACTTC.

In its sample, this clone was seen a few times. The V gene is TRBV5-1, the J gene TRBJ1-2, with D hard to call. This CDR3 comprises 14 residues. Germline lookup yields CDR1 SGHRS and CDR2 YFSETQ. Trimming took 4 bases from V and 6 from J, leaving 16 bases between them. CDR3 in amino acids: CASSPLEPTHGYTF. CDR3 coding DNA: TGCGCCAGCAGCCCTTTGGAGCCAACGCATGGCTACACCTTC.

The V gene is TRBV28, the J gene TRBJ1-2; TRBD1 matches 11 bases. The junction had 13 bases not matched to a gene; V was cut back by 8 bases and J by 8 bases. The CDR3 is 15 amino acids. Germline V lookup: CDR1 MDHEN, CDR2 SYDVKM. CDR3 in amino acids: CASGIALDRGRGYTF. CDR3 nucleotides: TGTGCCAGCGGAATCGCATTGGACAGGGGGCGCGGCTACACCTTC.

This chain joins TRBV12-2 and TRBJ2-2; TRBD1, as called in the table, went unchecked against the DNA. TRBV12-2 is tagged as a pseudogene. The CDR3 loop spans 18 amino acids. The CDR3, as DNA: TGTGCAAGTCGTGATGCTCCGGGACAGGGGCCGAACACCGGGGAGCTGTTTTTT. Translating gives CASRDAPGQGPNTGELFF.

The rearrangement joins TRBV6-1 to TRBJ1-6, with D hard to call. Germline CDR1 reads MNHNS; CDR2 reads SASEGT. V lost 2 bases, J lost 9 bases, and 11 bases lay in between. The CDR3 runs to 14 residues. CDR3 sequence reads: CASSEFSLTSPLHF. CDR3 coding DNA: TGTGCCAGCAGTGAATTTTCCCTAACTTCACCCCTCCACTTT.

The chain combines TRBV5-5 with TRBJ2-1; 12 bases are shared with TRBD1. With V trimmed by 5 bases and J by 9 bases, 9 bases remained unmatched. The CDR3 length is 15 residues. Germline V gene sequence: CDR1 SGHKS, CDR2 YYEKEE (reference sequence). The CDR3 nucleotides are TGTGCCAGCAGACAGCCCGGGACAGGGGGCGGTGAGCAGTTCTTC. Protein: CASRQPGTGGGEQFF. The full variable domain, completed using reference TRBV5-5 and TRBJ2-1, is DAGVTQSPTHLIKTRGQQVTLRCSPISGHKSVSWYQQVLGQGPQFIFQYYEKEERGRGNFPDRFSARQFPNYSSELNVNALLLGDSALYLCASRQPGTGGGEQFFGPGTRLTVL.

This clone was recorded once. The genes are TRBV5-1 and TRBJ1-1; possibly TRBD1 for D (5 bases). CDR1 is SGHRS, CDR2 YFSETQ, per germline. V gave up 6 bases and J gave up 1 base, with 19 bases separating them. The CDR3 contains 16 residues. For the CDR3, the DNA is TGCGCCAGCACCCGGACGGGGGGATGGAAGAACACTGAAGCTTTCTTT. As protein: CASTRTGGWKNTEAFF. The variable domain in full, with the rest retrieved from reference TRBV5-1 and TRBJ1-1, is KAGVTQTPRYLIKTRGQQVTLSCSPISGHRSVSWYQQTPGQGLQFLFEYFSETQRNKGNFPGRFSGRQFSNSRSEMNVSTLELGDSALYLCASTRTGGWKNTEAFFGQGTRLTVV.

V gene TRBV28 combines with J gene TRBJ1-2; 12 bases are a match to TRBD1. The CDR3 spans 15 residues. Trimming removed 5 bases from V and 7 bases from J; junction bases left unmatched: 8. Germline V gene lookup returns CDR1 MDHEN and CDR2 SYDVKM. The chain's CDR3 is CASSPRDRGLRGYTF. The CDR3 region has the DNA TGTGCCAGCAGTCCCCGGGACAGGGGGCTTCGTGGCTACACCTTC.

The chain combines TRBV9 with TRBJ2-5; weak D call: TRBD1 (5 bases). The germline CDR1 and CDR2 sequences are SGDLS and YYNGEE. The V and J ends lost 0 bases and 0 bases respectively, with 12 bases between them. This CDR3 is built from 16 residues. CDR3 nucleotides: TGTGCCAGCAGCGTAGGGGCAGGGTCGTACCAAGAGACCCAGTACTTC. Residues: CASSVGAGSYQETQYF. Filled out from reference TRBV9 and TRBJ2-5, the complete variable domain reads DSGVTQTPKHLITATGQRVTLRCSPRSGDLSVYWYQQSLDQGLQFLIQYYNGEERAKGNILERFSAQQFPDLHSELNLSSLELGDSALYFCASSVGAGSYQETQYFGPGTRLLVL.

This chain connects TRBV5-1 to TRBJ2-7; D is ambiguous. Germline CDR1 is SGHRS and CDR2 is YFSETQ. Trimming left V 4 bases short and J 5 bases short, with 13 bases between. The CDR3 totals 13 residues. The CDR3 sequence is CASSPPASDEQYF. Here the CDR3 DNA reads TGCGCCAGCAGCCCACCCGCCTCGGACGAGCAGTACTTC.

The chain combines TRBV7-2 with TRBJ2-1; D not resolved. The V end lost 2 bases, the J end lost 4 bases, and 18 bases lay between the germline ends. Germline V gene data show CDR1 as SGHTA and CDR2 as FQGNSA. CDR3 length: 17 amino acids. DNA for the CDR3: TGTGCCAGCAGCTTATTAACGAAGAAGGTGGAGTACAATGAGCAGTTCTTC. As protein: CASSLLTKKVEYNEQFF.

The chain uses TRBV11-2 and TRBJ1-2; 10 bases map to TRBD1. Losses at the gene ends were 4 bases for V and 8 bases for J; bases not matched to a gene: 13. The germline V gene has CDR1 SGHAT and CDR2 FQNNGV. The CDR3 covers 16 residues. The CDR3 nucleotides are TGTGCCAGCAGCTCGAACGTCCGGGACAGGGGTTCCGGCTACACCTTC. Amino acids: CASSSNVRDRGSGYTF.

This chain uses TRBV5-5 with TRBJ2-7, with TRBD1 identical over 8 bases. Per the germline V gene, CDR1 is SGHKS and CDR2 is YYEKEE (reference sequence). The CDR3 has 14 amino acids. Trimming removed 1 base from V and 3 bases from J; junction bases left unmatched: 3. CDR3 in DNA: TGTGCCAGCAGCTTGCCAGGGGGCTTCTACGAGCAGTACTTC. Residues: CASSLPGGFYEQYF.

This chain connects TRBV30 to TRBJ1-5; D is unclear. The ends were cut back, 0 bases at V and 6 bases at J, with 9 bases in the middle. The CDR3 contains 13 residues. CDR1 GTSNPN and CDR2 SVGIG come from the germline V gene (reference sequence). CDR3 coding DNA: TGTGCCTGGAGTGTTAGTTCTGGTCAGCCCCAGCATTTT. Translating gives CAWSVSSGQPQHF.

The V call is TRBV4-1, the J call TRBJ2-1; TRBD2 matches 11 bases. CDR3 length: 16 residues. Germline trimming cut 0 bases from V and 4 bases from J; bases unmatched to any gene: 2. The germline V gene has CDR1 MGHRA and CDR2 YSYEKL. Here the CDR3 reads CASSQETSGAYNEQFF. The CDR3, as DNA: TGCGCCAGCAGCCAAGAGACTAGCGGGGCTTACAATGAGCAGTTCTTC.

This clone was counted only a few times. This chain's CDR3 is CASSATDRGHTIYF. In nucleotides, the CDR3 is TGTGCCAGCAGCGCGACGGACAGGGGACACACCATATATTTT. The chain links TRBV9 to TRBJ1-3, with 9 bases fitting TRBD1. CDR3 size: 14 residues. Germline V gene lookup returns CDR1 SGDLS and CDR2 YYNGEE. J lost 8 bases, V lost 3 bases, and 6 bases had no gene match.

The chain links TRBV7-8 to TRBJ2-1, with 12 bases matching TRBD2. The CDR3 length is 18 residues. Germline assignment: CDR1 SGHVS and CDR2 FQNEAQ. V lost 1 base to trimming and J lost 2 bases; unmatched junction nucleotides: 6. CDR3 sequence reads: CASSLDGASGGAYNEQFF. Here the CDR3 DNA reads TGTGCCAGCAGCTTAGATGGGGCTAGCGGGGGGGCCTACAATGAGCAGTTCTTC.

The chain uses TRBV18 and TRBJ2-7; possible D gene TRBD2, 5 bases. The germline CDR1 and CDR2 sequences are KGHSH and LQKENI. The CDR3 spans 13 residues. Trimming cost V 5 bases and J 4 bases, with 12 bases left between them. As DNA, the CDR3 is TGTGCCAGCTCATCCTCGAGCGGTTACGAGCAGTACTTC. This encodes CASSSSSGYEQYF.

This clone was recorded a few times. The V gene is TRBV2, the J gene TRBJ1-3; D is unresolved. Germline CDR1 reads SNHLY; CDR2 reads FYNNEI. The V and J ends lost 7 bases and 0 bases respectively, with 10 bases between them. The CDR3 has 14 amino acids. The CDR3 DNA reads as TGTGCCAGCACCGCGCAGGCCTCTGGAAACACCATATATTTT. It is translated as CASTAQASGNTIYF.

This chain joins TRBV4-1 and TRBJ2-1; TRBD2 agrees at 8 bases. CDR1 is MGHRA and CDR2 is YSYEKL in the germline V gene. The CDR3 totals 18 residues. V shed 1 base and J 5 bases; nucleotides not matched to a gene: 13. The DNA for the CDR3 is TGCGCCAGCAGCCAAGTCCTAGCGGGCCTCCTCACGGACAATGAGCAGTTCTTC. Translated: CASSQVLAGLLTDNEQFF.

This chain connects TRBV6-2 or TRBV6-3 to TRBJ2-5; TRBD2 aligns across 7 bases. Germline CDR1 MNHEY, CDR2 SVGEGT. V was pared by 3 bases and J by 5 bases, with 3 bases of the junction left unmatched. This CDR3 region has 13 residues. The CDR3 bases are TGTGCCAGCAGTTATTCTAGCGGCGAGACCCAGTACTTC. Protein product: CASSYSSGETQYF.

The V call is TRBV7-3, the J call TRBJ1-6, with unresolved D. The CDR3 is 16 amino acids. Trimming took 1 base from V and 9 from J, leaving 16 bases between them. Germline V gene sequence: CDR1 SGHTA, CDR2 FQGTGA. The CDR3 loop reads CASSLNQPSSGSPLHF. CDR3 bases: TGTGCCAGCAGCTTAAACCAGCCGTCGTCAGGTTCACCCCTCCACTTT.

This sequence joins TRBV5-1 and TRBJ1-1; tentatively, D is TRBD1 (6 bases). The CDR3 runs to 14 residues. The V gene's germline CDR1 is SGHRS and CDR2 YFSETQ. With 4 bases removed from V and 6 bases from J, the gap between germline ends came to 16 bases. As DNA, the CDR3 is TGCGCCAGCAGCACAACCTCAGGGGTTCCTGAAGCTTTCTTT. Residues: CASSTTSGVPEAFF. Full variable domain (remainder filled in from reference TRBV5-1 and TRBJ1-1): KAGVTQTPRYLIKTRGQQVTLSCSPISGHRSVSWYQQTPGQGLQFLFEYFSETQRNKGNFPGRFSGRQFSNSRSEMNVSTLELGDSALYLCASSTTSGVPEAFFGQGTRLTVV.

The genes are TRBV27 and TRBJ2-7; TRBD1 is a possible D gene (5 bases). The ends were cut back, 4 bases at V and 1 base at J, with 8 bases in the middle. CDR1 and CDR2 (germline): MNHEY, SMNVEV (reference sequence). The CDR3 spans 13 residues. The CDR3, as DNA: TGTGCCAGCAGTTATTCAGGGTCCTACGAGCAGTACTTC. Translating it yields CASSYSGSYEQYF.

The rearrangement uses TRBV3-1 (or the pseudogene TRBV3-2) and TRBJ2-7; TRBD2 matches 11 bases. The germline V gene has CDR1 LGHDT and CDR2 YNNKEL (reference sequence). Trimming at V came to 5 bases and at J to 6 bases, leaving 18 bases not matched to a gene. The CDR3 has 18 amino acids. The CDR3 bases are TGTGCCAGCAGCGTGGGCGGGCTAGCGGGGGGCGCTGAGGGCGAGCAGTACTTC. Its translation is CASSVGGLAGGAEGEQYF.